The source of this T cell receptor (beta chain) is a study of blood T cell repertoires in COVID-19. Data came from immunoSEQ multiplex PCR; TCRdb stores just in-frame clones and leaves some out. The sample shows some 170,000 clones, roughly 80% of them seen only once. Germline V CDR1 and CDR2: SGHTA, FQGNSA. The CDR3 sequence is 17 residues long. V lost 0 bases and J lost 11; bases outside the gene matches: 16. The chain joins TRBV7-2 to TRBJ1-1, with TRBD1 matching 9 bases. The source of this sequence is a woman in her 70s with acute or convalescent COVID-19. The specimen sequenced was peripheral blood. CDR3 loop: CASSLAPVGQGSSGAFF. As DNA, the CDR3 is TGTGCCAGCAGCTTAGCGCCCGTGGGACAGGGATCGTCTGGGGCTTTCTTT.